Listed below are T cell receptor beta chains from one sample, sequenced in a study of T cells after yellow fever vaccination. TCRdb analysed the 5' RACE reads with MiXCR anew, one entry per CDR3 protein. This sample has 450,000 to 550,000 distinct CDR3 sequences, with 20% to 25% found just once. The sample consisted of PBMCs, taken roughly 20 days after the first yellow fever vaccination. The receptors here all came from a man in his late teens or twenties who received the YFV17D yellow fever vaccine. Each CDR3 is given with its conserved first and last residue. A D gene is named only where the DNA matches it firmly. A clone size is listed for some rows: how often the clone was seen (once, few, many), or a class if it is expanded.

j_call | clone_size | v_call | d_call | cdr3_aa | cdr3_nt
TRBJ2-1 | NA | TRBV12-3/TRBV12-4 | NA | CASSLLYNEQFF | TGTGCCAGCAGTTTATTGTACAATGAGCAGTTCTTC
TRBJ2-3 | NA | TRBV28 | NA | CASSSPRDTGTDTQYF | TGTGCCAGCAGTTCGCCCCGGGACACTGGCACAGATACGCAGTATTTT
TRBJ2-1 | many | TRBV7-2 | TRBD2 | CASSLVAGGNNEQFF | TGTGCCAGCAGCTTAGTAGCGGGGGGGAACAATGAGCAGTTCTTC
TRBJ1-6 | NA | TRBV7-9 | TRBD1 | CASSWGDRGHSPLHF | TGTGCCAGCAGCTGGGGGGACAGGGGGCACTCACCCCTCCACTTT
TRBJ2-1 | NA | TRBV3-1 | NA | CASSPQRQSSYNEQFF | TGTGCCAGCAGCCCACAAAGACAGAGCTCCTACAATGAGCAGTTCTTC
TRBJ2-5 | NA | TRBV11-1 | NA | CASSRTETQETQYF | TGTGCCAGCAGCAGAACAGAAACCCAGGAGACCCAGTACTTC
TRBJ1-2 | few | TRBV15 | TRBD1 | CATSREPPTGGYYGYTF | TGTGCCACCAGCAGAGAACCCCCGACAGGGGGCTACTATGGCTACACCTTC
TRBJ2-4 | many | TRBV30 | NA | CAWRTSGAAAGIQYF | TGTGCCTGGAGGACCTCCGGGGCCGCGGCAGGCATTCAGTACTTC
TRBJ1-6 | few | TRBV20-1 | NA | CSARDRRASPLHF | TGCAGTGCTAGAGATCGCCGGGCATCACCCCTCCACTTT
TRBJ2-5 | NA | TRBV20-1 | NA | CSAMRGETQYF | TGCAGTGCTATGAGAGGGGAGACCCAGTACTTC
TRBJ1-4 | NA | TRBV4-2 | NA | CASSRGHGELATNEKLFF | TGTGCCAGCAGCCGGGGTCACGGGGAACTTGCAACTAATGAAAAACTGTTTTTT
TRBJ1-1 | NA | TRBV4-2 | NA | CASSQELARAEAFF | TGTGCCAGCAGCCAAGAGCTAGCTCGAGCTGAAGCTTTCTTT
TRBJ2-7 | few | TRBV30 | NA | CAWTGDTYEQYF | TGTGCCTGGACAGGGGATACCTACGAGCAGTACTTC
TRBJ1-4 | few | TRBV18 | TRBD1 | CASSPPGQGARTEKLFF | TGTGCCAGCTCACCACCCGGACAGGGGGCACGGACTGAAAAACTGTTTTTT
TRBJ2-5 | many | TRBV6-5 | TRBD2 | CASSYFRPAGGPQETQYF | TGTGCCAGCAGTTACTTCCGGCCAGCGGGGGGCCCTCAAGAGACCCAGTACTTC